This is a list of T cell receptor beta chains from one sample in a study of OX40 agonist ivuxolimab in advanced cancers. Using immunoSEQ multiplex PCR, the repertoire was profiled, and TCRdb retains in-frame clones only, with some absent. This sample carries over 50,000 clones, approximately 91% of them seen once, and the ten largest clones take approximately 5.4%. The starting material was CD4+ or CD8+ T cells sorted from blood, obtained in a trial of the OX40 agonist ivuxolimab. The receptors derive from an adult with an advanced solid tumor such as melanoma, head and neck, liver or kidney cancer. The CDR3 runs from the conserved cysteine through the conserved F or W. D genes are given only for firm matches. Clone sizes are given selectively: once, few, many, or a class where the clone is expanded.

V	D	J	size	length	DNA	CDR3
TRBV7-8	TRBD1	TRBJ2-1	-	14	TGTGCCAGCTCTGTGGCAGGGGGCATGAATGAGCAGTTCTTC	CASSVAGGMNEQFF
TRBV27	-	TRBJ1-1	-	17	TGTGCCAGCAGCTCCCTGACAGCCCAGTCCCTTAACACTGAAGCTTTCTTT	CASSSLTAQSLNTEAFF
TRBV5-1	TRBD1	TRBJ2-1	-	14	TGCGCCAGCAGCCGGGACAGGGGAAGCAATGAGCAGTTCTTC	CASSRDRGSNEQFF
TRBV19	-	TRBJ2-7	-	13	TGTGCCAGTAGTAACGGCCGGGGCTACGAGCAGTACTTC	CASSNGRGYEQYF
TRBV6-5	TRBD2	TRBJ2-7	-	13	TGTGCCAGCGCAACGGGAGGTTCCTACGAGCAGTACTTC	CASATGGSYEQYF
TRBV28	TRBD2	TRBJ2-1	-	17	TGTGCCAGCAGCCGAGCGGGAGGGCGTTACGTCCACAATGAGCAGTTCTTC	CASSRAGGRYVHNEQFF
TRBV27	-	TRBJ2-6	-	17	TGTGCCAGCAGTTTAGGGCAGGGGCGTTCTGGGGCCAACGTCCTGACTTTC	CASSLGQGRSGANVLTF
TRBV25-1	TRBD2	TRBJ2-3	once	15	TGTGCCAGCAGCGGGGGGGCGCGGGACGTTGATACGCAGTATTTT	CASSGGARDVDTQYF
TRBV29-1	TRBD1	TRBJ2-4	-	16	TGCAGCGTTGAAGATCTCGAAACGGGACAGGGTGTGATTCAGTACTTC	CSVEDLETGQGVIQYF
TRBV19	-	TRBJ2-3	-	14	TGTGCCAGTAGGGCGGGGACCCCCACAGATACGCAGTATTTT	CASRAGTPTDTQYF
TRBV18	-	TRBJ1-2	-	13	TGTGCCAGCTCACCAACGGATAACTATGGCTACACCTTC	CASSPTDNYGYTF
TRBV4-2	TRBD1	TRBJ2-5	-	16	TGTGCCAGCAGACAAGATCCCGGGACAGGGGACGAGACCCAGTACTTC	CASRQDPGTGDETQYF
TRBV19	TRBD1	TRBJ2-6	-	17	TGTGCCAGTAGTATAGCCGACAGGGTGGCTGGGGCCAACGTCCTGACTTTC	CASSIADRVAGANVLTF
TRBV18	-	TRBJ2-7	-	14	TGTGCCAGCTCACCATACGCACAGGCCTACGAGCAGTACTTC	CASSPYAQAYEQYF
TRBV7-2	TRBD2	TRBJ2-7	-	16	TGTGCCAGCAGCTTAGCGGGGGGACTAGCGGGAGTAGAGCAGTACTTC	CASSLAGGLAGVEQYF
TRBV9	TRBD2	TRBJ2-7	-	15	TGTGCCAGCAGCGTATCAGCGGGGCTTTCCTACGAGCAGTACTTC	CASSVSAGLSYEQYF
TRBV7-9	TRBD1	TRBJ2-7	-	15	TGTGCCAGTAACCAAGGGGGACAGGGGGCTGGGGAGCAGTACTTC	CASNQGGQGAGEQYF
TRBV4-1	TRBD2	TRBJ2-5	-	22	TGCGCCAGCAGCCAAGAGCCTACGGGACTAGCGGGAGGCACACCGATAAAAGAGACCCAGTACTTC	CASSQEPTGLAGGTPIKETQYF
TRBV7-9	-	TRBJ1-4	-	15	TGTGCCAGCAGCGGTACGGGGCAAGAGGTTGAAAAACTGTTTTTT	CASSGTGQEVEKLFF
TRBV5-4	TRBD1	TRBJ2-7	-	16	TGTGCCAGCAGTATACGTGCGGGACAGGGGTTCTACGAGCAGTACTTC	CASSIRAGQGFYEQYF
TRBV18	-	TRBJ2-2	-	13	TGTGCCAGCTCACCACAGTCCACCGGGGAGCTGTTTTTT	CASSPQSTGELFF
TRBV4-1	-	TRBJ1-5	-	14	TGCGCCAGCAGCTTCGAAGGGGGGGCTCAGCCCCAGCATTTT	CASSFEGGAQPQHF
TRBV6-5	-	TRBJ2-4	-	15	TGTGCCAGCAGCTCGCCTAAGTTAGCCAAAAACATTCAGTACTTC	CASSSPKLAKNIQYF
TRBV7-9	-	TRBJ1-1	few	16	TGTGCCAGCAGCTTCGGCCAGGGTCTCAGGAACACTGAAGCTTTCTTT	CASSFGQGLRNTEAFF
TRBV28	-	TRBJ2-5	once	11	TGTGCCAGCCGAGGTCAAGAGACCCAGTACTTC	CASRGQETQYF
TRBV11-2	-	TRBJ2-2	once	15	TGTGCCAGCAGCTTAGGAGACTTCTACACCGGGGAGCTGTTTTTT	CASSLGDFYTGELFF
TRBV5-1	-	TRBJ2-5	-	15	TGCGCCAGCAGCCAAACCCGGGGTACACAAGAGACCCAGTACTTC	CASSQTRGTQETQYF
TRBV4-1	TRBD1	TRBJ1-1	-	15	TGCGCCAGCAGCCAAGGAACAGGGGGCGTCGGGGAGGCTTTCTTT	CASSQGTGGVGEAFF
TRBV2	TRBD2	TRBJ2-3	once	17	TGTGCCAGCAGTGCTGGGCTAGCGGGAGGGCAAAGAGATACGCAGTATTTT	CASSAGLAGGQRDTQYF
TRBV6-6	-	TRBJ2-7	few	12	TGTGCCAGCAGACACGATGCCTACGAGCAGTACTTC	CASRHDAYEQYF
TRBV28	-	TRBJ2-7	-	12	TGTGCCAGCAGTTTTCGGGGGGCCGAGCAGTACTTC	CASSFRGAEQYF
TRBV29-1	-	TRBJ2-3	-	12	TGCAGCGTTCTGAGAGACGGAGATACGCAGTATTTT	CSVLRDGDTQYF
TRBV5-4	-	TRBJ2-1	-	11	TGTGCCAGCAGCTTGTTGGATGAGCAGTTCTTC	CASSLLDEQFF
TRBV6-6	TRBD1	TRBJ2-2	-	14	TGTGCCAGCACCCCCCAGGGGGCAACCGGGGAGCTGTTTTTT	CASTPQGATGELFF
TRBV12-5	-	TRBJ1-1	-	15	TGTGCTAGTGGCTCTAATACGATGCTGAACACTGAAGCTTTCTTT	CASGSNTMLNTEAFF
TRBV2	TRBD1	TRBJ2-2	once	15	TGTGCCAGCAGACCAAAGACAGGGCACACCGGGGAGCTGTTTTTT	CASRPKTGHTGELFF
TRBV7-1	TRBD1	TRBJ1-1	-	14	TGTGCCAGCAGACCTCCGACAGGGAGCACTGAAGCTTTCTTT	CASRPPTGSTEAFF
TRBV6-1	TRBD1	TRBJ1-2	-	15	TGTGCCAGCAGTATTAACAGGGGGAGTGGGTATGGCTACACCTTC	CASSINRGSGYGYTF
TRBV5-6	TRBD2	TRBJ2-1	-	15	TGTGCCAGCAGCTATAGCGGGACCTCCTACAATGAGCAGTTCTTC	CASSYSGTSYNEQFF